Listed below are T cell receptor beta chains from one sample, sequenced in a study of beta chain features in type 1 diabetes. Sequencing used immunoSEQ multiplex PCR; TCRdb keeps in-frame clones, though not all of them. The sample records 500,000 to 800,000 clones, 9.5% to 15% being singletons. Sequenced material: naive CD4+ T cells from blood. The receptor set was obtained from a man in his thirties or forties with type 1 diabetes. Each CDR3 is given with its conserved first and last residue. The D gene is left open where the match is weak. The size of a clone is reported for some rows only, either as once, few or many, or as a class for expanded clones.

>TRBV7-3|NA|few|TRBJ2-1
TGTGCCAGCAGCTTAGCTCGAGACAATGAGCAGTTCTTC
CASSLARDNEQFF
>TRBV7-8|NA|NA|TRBJ1-5
TGTGCCAGCAGCGGGACGGGAGATCAGCCCCAGCATTTT
CASSGTGDQPQHF
>TRBV29-1|NA|few|TRBJ1-6
TGCAGCGTTAAAGGTTCCTATAATTCACCCCTCCACTTT
CSVKGSYNSPLHF
>TRBV30|NA|few|TRBJ1-5
TGTGCCTGGAGTCAAGGACCGGACTATAGCAATCAGCCCCAGCATTTT
CAWSQGPDYSNQPQHF
>TRBV5-4|TRBD2|few|TRBJ2-3
TGTGCCAGCGCGAGCGGGGCGACAGATACGCAGTATTTT
CASASGATDTQYF
>TRBV20-1|NA|few|TRBJ1-1
TGCAGTGCCCTAGGAACTGAAGCTTTCTTT
CSALGTEAFF
>TRBV2|NA|few|TRBJ1-5
TGTGCCAGCAGTGACGGAGATCAGCCCCAGCATTTT
CASSDGDQPQHF
>TRBV19|NA|few|TRBJ1-3
TGTGCCAGTAGATTGCGGGCCCACTCTGGAAACACCATATATTTT
CASRLRAHSGNTIYF
>TRBV7-8|NA|NA|TRBJ2-5
TGTGCCAGCAGCTTCGAAGGTGTCCCTTGGGGGACCCAGTACTTC
CASSFEGVPWGTQYF
>TRBV7-2|NA|few|TRBJ2-4
TGTGCCAGCAGCTTCACGGCAGGGGCAAACATTCAGTACTTC
CASSFTAGANIQYF
>TRBV5-1|TRBD1|few|TRBJ1-2
TGCGCCAGCAGCTTGCGTACAGGGGAGTCCGATGGCTACACCTTC
CASSLRTGESDGYTF
>TRBV7-6|NA|NA|TRBJ2-7
TGTGCCAGCAGCTCACTTCCGTCAGGGCAATACGAGCAGTACTTC
CASSSLPSGQYEQYF
>TRBV6-1|TRBD1|once|TRBJ1-5
TGTGCCAGCAGTGAAGCGCCGGACAGGGGGCGAGATCAGCCCCAGCATTTT
CASSEAPDRGRDQPQHF
>TRBV7-2|TRBD1|NA|TRBJ2-5
TGTGCCAGCAGCTTAGTTTGGACAGGGAGACAAGAGACCCAGTACTTC
CASSLVWTGRQETQYF
>TRBV28|NA|few|TRBJ2-2
TGTGCCAGCAGTACGAACACCGGGGAGCTGTTTTTT
CASSTNTGELFF
>TRBV7-6|TRBD1|NA|TRBJ1-2
TGTGCCAGCAGCTCGGACAGGCCGGAGTATGGCTACACCTTC
CASSSDRPEYGYTF
>TRBV11-2|TRBD2|NA|TRBJ2-7
TGTGCCAGCAGCTTAGCTAGCGGGGAGCCCTACGAGCAGTACTTC
CASSLASGEPYEQYF
>TRBV4-1|TRBD1|NA|TRBJ2-5
TGCGCCAGCAGCCAAGATCCGACAGGGACGGAGACCCAGTACTTC
CASSQDPTGTETQYF
>TRBV14|NA|NA|TRBJ1-2
TGTGCCAGCAGTCCACAGCCTAGGGTTGGCTACACCTTC
CASSPQPRVGYTF
>TRBV2|NA|NA|TRBJ2-2
TGTGCCAGCAGAATCGGGACAACCGGCGGGGAGCTGTTTTTT
CASRIGTTGGELFF
>TRBV7-2|TRBD1|NA|TRBJ1-4
TGTGCCAGCAGCCTCAGGGGGTGGGATGAAAAACTGTTTTTT
CASSLRGWDEKLFF
>TRBV29-1|TRBD1|NA|TRBJ2-7
TGCAGCGTCCGACTGGGACAGGGTAACTACGAGCAGTACTTC
CSVRLGQGNYEQYF
>TRBV7-9|NA|few|TRBJ1-2
TGTGCCAGCAGCTTACCGACAGGAAGAACTAACTATGGCTACACCTTC
CASSLPTGRTNYGYTF
>TRBV7-9|TRBD1|NA|TRBJ1-2
TGTGCCAGCAGCTTAGCCAGGGGGAAGGACTATGGCTACACCTTC
CASSLARGKDYGYTF
>TRBV7-2|NA|NA|TRBJ2-1
TGTGCCAGCAGCTTAATTTATTTGGGGACTCGGTGGGTTGAGCAGTTCTTC
CASSLIYLGTRWVEQFF
>TRBV30|NA|NA|TRBJ1-2
TGTGCCTGGAGGCAGGGTGGCGATCATGGCTACACCTTC
CAWRQGGDHGYTF
>TRBV6-5|NA|few|TRBJ1-2
TGTGCCAGCAGTTACTCGGGGAATAGTCCTAACTATGGCTACACCTTC
CASSYSGNSPNYGYTF
>TRBV18|NA|NA|TRBJ1-2
TGTGCCAGCTCACCACCGGCGGGTGGCTACACCTTC
CASSPPAGGYTF